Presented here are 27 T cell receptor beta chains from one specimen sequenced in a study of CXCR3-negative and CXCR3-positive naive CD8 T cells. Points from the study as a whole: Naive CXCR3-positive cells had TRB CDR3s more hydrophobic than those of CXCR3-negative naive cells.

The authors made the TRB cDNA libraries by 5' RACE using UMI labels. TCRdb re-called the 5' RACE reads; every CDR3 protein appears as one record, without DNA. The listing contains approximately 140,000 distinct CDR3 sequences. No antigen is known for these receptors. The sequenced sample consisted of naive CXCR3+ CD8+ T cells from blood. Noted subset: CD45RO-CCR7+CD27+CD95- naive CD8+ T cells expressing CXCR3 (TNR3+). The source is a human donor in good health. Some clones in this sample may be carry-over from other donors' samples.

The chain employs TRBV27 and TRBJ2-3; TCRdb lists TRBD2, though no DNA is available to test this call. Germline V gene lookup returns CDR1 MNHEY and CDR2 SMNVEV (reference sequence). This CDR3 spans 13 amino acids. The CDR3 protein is CASSLGRRDTQYF.

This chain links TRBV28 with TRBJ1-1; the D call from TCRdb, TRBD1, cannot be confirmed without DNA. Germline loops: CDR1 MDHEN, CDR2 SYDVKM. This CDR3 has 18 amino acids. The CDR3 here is CASSGVHGTSRMNTEAFF. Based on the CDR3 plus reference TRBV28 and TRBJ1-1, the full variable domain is DVKVTQSSRYLVKRTGEKVFLECVQDMDHENMFWYRQDPGLGLRLIYFSYDVKMKEKGDIPEGYSVSREKKERFSLILESASTNQTSMYLCASSGVHGTSRMNTEAFFGQGTRLTVV.

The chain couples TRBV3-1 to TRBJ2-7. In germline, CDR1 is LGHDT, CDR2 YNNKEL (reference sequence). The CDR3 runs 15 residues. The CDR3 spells CASSQGRQPSYEQYF.

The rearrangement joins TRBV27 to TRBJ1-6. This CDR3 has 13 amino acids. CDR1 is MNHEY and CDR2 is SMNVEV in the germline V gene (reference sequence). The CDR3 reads CASSFSSNSPLLF.

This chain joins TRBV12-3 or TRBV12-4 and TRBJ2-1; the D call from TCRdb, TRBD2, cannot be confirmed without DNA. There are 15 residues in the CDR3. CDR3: CASSLIPPGPNEQFF.

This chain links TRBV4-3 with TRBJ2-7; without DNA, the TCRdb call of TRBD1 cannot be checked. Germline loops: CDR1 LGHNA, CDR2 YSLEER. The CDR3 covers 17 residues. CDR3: CASSQVAPGQGSYEQYF.

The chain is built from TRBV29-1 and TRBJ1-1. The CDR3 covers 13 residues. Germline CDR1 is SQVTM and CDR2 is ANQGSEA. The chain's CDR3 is CSVMESGGSEAFF.

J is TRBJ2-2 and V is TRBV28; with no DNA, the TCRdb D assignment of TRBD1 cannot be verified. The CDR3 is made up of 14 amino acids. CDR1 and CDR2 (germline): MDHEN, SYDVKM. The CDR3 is CASSLRGLTGELFF. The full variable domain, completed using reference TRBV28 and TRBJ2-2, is DVKVTQSSRYLVKRTGEKVFLECVQDMDHENMFWYRQDPGLGLRLIYFSYDVKMKEKGDIPEGYSVSREKKERFSLILESASTNQTSMYLCASSLRGLTGELFFGEGSRLTVL.

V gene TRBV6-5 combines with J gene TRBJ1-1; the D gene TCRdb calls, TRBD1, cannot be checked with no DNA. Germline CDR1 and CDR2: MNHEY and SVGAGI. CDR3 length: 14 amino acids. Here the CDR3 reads CASSPQGADTEAFF.

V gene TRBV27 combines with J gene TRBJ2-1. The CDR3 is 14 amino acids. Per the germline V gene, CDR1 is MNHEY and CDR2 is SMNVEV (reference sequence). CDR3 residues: CASATAGLNNEQFF.

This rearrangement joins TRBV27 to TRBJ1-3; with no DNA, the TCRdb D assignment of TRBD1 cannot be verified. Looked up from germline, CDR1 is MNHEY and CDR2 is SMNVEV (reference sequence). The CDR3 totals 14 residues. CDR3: CASSLRGPGNTIYF.

The CDR3 reads CASSRSGTGRDEQYF. The chain links TRBV12-3 or TRBV12-4 to TRBJ2-7; TCRdb selects TRBD1, and the lack of DNA leaves this call unchecked. The CDR3 sequence is 15 residues long.

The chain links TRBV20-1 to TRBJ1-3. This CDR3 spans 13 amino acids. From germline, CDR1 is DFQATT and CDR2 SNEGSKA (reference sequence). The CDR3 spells CSGREGLGNTIYF.

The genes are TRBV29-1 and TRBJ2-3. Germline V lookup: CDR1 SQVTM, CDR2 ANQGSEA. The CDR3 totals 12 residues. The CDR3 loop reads CTTTLLTDTQYF.

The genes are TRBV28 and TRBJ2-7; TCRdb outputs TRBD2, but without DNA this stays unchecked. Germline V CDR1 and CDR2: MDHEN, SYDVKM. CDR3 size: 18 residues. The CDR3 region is CASTKGLADPPSSYEQYF.

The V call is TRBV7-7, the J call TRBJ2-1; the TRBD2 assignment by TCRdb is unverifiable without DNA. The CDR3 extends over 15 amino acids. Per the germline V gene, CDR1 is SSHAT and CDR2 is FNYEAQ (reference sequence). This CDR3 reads CASSLKRGGFDEQFF.

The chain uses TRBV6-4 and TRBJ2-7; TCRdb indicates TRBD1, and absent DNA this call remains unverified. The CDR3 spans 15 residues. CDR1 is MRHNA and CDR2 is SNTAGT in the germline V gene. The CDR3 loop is CASSERQGSSYEQYF.

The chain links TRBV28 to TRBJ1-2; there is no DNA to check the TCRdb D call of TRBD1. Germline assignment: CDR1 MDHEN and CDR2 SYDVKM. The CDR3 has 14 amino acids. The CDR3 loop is CASSSRTGAYGYTF.

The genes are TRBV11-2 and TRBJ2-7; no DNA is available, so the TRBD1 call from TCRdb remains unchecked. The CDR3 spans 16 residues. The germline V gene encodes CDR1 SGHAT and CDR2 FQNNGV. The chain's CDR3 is CASSLVGGPSSYEQYF.

The chain's CDR3 is CASSLGGGGDQPQHF. This chain joins TRBV12-3 or TRBV12-4 and TRBJ1-5; checking the TCRdb D call of TRBD1 is not possible without DNA. The CDR3 consists of 15 residues.

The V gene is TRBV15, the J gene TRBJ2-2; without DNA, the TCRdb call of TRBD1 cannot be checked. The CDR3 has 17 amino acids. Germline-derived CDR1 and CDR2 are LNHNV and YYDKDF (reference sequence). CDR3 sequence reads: CATSRAPAGGDTGELFF.

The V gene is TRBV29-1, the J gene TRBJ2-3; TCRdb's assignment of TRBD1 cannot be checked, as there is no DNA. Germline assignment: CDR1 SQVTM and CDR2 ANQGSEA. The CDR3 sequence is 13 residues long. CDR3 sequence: CSVDGGAGDTQYF.

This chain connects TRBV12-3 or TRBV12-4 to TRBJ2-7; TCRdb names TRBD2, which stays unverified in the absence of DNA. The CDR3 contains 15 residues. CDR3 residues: CASSDRSGHTYEQYF.

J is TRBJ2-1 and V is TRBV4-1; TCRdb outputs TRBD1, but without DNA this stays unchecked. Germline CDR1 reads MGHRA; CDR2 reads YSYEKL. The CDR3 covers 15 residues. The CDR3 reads CASSPSDRDYNEQFF.

Here the CDR3 reads CSVESARRNTGELFF. The rearrangement joins TRBV29-1 to TRBJ2-2. The CDR3 sequence is 15 residues long. Germline values: CDR1 SQVTM, CDR2 ANQGSEA.

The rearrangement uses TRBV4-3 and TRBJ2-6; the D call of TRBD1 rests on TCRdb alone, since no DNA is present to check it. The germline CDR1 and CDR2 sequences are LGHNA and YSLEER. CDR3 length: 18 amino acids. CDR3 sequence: CASSQGGQGPSGANVLTF.

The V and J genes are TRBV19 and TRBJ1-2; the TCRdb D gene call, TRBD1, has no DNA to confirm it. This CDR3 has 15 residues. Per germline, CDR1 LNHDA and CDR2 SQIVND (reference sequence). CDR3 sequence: CASSINIWAGDGYTF.